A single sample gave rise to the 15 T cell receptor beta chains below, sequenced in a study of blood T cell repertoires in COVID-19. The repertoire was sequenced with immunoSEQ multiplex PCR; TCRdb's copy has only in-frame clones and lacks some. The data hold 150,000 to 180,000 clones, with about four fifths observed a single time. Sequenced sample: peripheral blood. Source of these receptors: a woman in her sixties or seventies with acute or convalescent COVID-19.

The CDR3 loop reads CASSPSLGLAGGPSNEQFF. DNA of the CDR3: TGTGCCAGTAGCCCAAGTCTCGGATTAGCGGGGGGCCCTAGCAATGAGCAGTTCTTC. V gene TRBV19 combines with J gene TRBJ2-1; TRBD2 aligns across 10 bases. CDR1 and CDR2 from the germline V gene are LNHDA and SQIVND (reference sequence). Trimming removed 6 bases from V and 6 bases from J; junction bases left unmatched: 20. This CDR3 is built from 19 residues.

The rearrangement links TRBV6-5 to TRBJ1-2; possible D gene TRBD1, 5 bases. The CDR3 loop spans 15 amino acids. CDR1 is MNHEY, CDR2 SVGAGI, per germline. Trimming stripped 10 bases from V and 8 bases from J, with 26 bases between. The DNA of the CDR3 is TGTGCCACCCACGGAAGGGGAGGGGATATGAACGGCTACACCTTC. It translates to CATHGRGGDMNGYTF.

CDR3 nucleotides: TGTGCCAGCAGGTACAGGGCTGGCTATGGCTACACCTTC. Encoded protein: CASRYRAGYGYTF. V and J are TRBV28 and TRBJ1-2; perhaps TRBD1 as D (6 bases). The CDR3 consists of 13 residues. Germline lookup yields CDR1 MDHEN and CDR2 SYDVKM. Deletions cut 6 bases from V and 4 bases from J, with 12 bases between.

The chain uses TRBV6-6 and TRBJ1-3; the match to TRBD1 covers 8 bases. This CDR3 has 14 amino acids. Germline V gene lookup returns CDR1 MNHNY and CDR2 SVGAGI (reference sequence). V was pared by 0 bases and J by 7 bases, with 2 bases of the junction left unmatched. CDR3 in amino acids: CASSYSGQANTIYF. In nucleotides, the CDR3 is TGTGCCAGCAGTTACTCGGGACAGGCGAACACCATATATTTT.

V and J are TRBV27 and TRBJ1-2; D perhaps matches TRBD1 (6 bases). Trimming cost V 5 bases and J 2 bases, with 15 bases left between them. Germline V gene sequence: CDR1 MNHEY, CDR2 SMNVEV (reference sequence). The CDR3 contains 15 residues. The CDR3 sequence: CASSPAPGANYGYTF. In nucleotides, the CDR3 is TGTGCCAGCAGTCCCGCGCCAGGGGCAAACTATGGCTACACCTTC.

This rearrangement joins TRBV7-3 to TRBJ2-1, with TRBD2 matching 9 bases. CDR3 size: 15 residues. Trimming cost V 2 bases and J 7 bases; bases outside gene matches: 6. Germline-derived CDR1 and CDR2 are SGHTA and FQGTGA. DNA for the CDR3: TGTGCCAGCAGCTTAGGCGGGGGGGCCGAGAATGAGCAGTTCTTC. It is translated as CASSLGGGAENEQFF.

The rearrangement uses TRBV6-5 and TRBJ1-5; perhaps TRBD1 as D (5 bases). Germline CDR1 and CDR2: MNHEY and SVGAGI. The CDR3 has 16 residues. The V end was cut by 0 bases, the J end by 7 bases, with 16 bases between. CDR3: CASSYSSDTSAQPQHF. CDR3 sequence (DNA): TGTGCCAGCAGTTACTCGTCGGACACCTCGGCACAGCCCCAGCATTTT.

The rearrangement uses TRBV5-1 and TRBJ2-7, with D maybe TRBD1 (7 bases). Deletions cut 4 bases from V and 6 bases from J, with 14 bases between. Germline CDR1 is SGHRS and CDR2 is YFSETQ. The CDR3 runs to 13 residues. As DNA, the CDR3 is TGCGCCAGCAGCGCCCAGGGGGGCCTCGAGCAGTACTTC. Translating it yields CASSAQGGLEQYF.

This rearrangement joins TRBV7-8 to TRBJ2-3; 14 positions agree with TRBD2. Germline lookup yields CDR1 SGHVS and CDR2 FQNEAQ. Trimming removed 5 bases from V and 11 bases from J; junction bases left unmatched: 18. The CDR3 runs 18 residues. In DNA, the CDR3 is TGTGCCAGCAGCCCCCAGGAACCCCGACTAGCGGGGGGGCACGGGCAGTATTTT. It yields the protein CASSPQEPRLAGGHGQYF.

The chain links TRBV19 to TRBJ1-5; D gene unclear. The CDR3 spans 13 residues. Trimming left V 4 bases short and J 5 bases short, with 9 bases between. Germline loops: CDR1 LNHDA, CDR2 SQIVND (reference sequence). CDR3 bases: TGTGCCAGTAGTACTTCCTTTCATCAGCCCCAGCATTTT. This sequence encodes CASSTSFHQPQHF.

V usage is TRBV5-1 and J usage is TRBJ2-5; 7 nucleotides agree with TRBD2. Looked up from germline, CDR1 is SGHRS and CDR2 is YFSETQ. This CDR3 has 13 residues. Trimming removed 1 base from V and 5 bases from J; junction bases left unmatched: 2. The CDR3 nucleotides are TGCGCCAGCAGCTTGTTCGGGGGGGAGACCCAGTACTTC. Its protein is CASSLFGGETQYF.

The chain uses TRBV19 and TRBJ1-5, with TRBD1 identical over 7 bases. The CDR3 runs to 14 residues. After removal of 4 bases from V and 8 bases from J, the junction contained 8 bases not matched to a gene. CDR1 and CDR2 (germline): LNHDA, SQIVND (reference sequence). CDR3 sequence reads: CASSNLDRAEPQHF. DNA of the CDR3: TGTGCCAGTAGTAACCTCGACAGGGCAGAGCCCCAGCATTTT.

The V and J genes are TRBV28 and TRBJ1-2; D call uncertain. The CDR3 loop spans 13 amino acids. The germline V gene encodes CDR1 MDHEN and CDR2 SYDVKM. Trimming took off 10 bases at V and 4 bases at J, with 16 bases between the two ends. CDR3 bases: TGTGCCACCGAGCCCCGCGTTGGCTATGGCTACACCTTC. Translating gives CATEPRVGYGYTF.

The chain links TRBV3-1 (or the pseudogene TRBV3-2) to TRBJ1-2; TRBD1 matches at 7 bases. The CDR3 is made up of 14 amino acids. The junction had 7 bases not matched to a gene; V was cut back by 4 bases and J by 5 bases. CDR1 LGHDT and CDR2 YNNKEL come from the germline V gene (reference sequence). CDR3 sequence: CASSLEGQLYGYTF. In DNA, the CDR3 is TGTGCCAGCAGCCTAGAGGGACAGCTATATGGCTACACCTTC.

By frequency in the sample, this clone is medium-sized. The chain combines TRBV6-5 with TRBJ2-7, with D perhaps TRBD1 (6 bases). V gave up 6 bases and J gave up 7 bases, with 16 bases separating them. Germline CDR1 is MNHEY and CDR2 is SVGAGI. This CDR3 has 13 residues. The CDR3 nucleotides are TGTGCCAGCAGCCACAGGGACGGTTATGAGCAGTACTTC. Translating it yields CASSHRDGYEQYF.